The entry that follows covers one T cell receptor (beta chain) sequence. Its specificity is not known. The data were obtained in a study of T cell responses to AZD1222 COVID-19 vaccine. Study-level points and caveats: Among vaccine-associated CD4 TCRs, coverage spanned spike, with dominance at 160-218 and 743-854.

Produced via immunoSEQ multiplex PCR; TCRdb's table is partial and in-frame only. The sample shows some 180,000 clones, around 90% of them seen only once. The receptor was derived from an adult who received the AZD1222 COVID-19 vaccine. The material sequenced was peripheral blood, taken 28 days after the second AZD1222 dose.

CDR3 in DNA: TGTGCCAGCAGCCAAGATAAGAATGGAGCTAACTATGGCTACACCTTC. Translating it yields CASSQDKNGANYGYTF. The chain has TRBV4-2 and TRBJ1-2; no firm D call. This CDR3 spans 16 amino acids. Per the germline V gene, CDR1 is LGHNA and CDR2 is YNFKEQ. Trimming took off 0 bases at V and 0 bases at J, with 11 bases between the two ends.